Detailed here is one TCR beta chain. Its target is unknown. Trimming took 3 bases from V and 9 from J, leaving 21 bases between them. This CDR3 is built from 17 residues. Germline CDR1 LGHDT, CDR2 YNNKEL (reference sequence). This entry belongs to a study of T-cell reconstitution after alpha-beta-depleted transplantation in children. Study-level findings and limits: Some patients owed their high day-60 TCRbeta diversity to surviving recipient T cells and thymic progenitors. Expanded graft clones, several hundred of them, were reportedly the source of alpha-beta T cells about two months after transplant.

During its preparation, the TCRbeta library received unique molecular identifiers. TCRdb independently ran MiXCR on the PCR reads; one entry per CDR3 protein. The table includes 800,000 to 1,000,000 distinct CDR3 sequences, about 26% detected once. This clonotype originated in a boy in the first two years of life who had a stem cell transplant for SCID, so the T cells may come from the graft donor. This sample comprised PBMCs, mostly from graft donor cells, obtained 360 days after TCRalphabeta/CD19-depleted stem cell transplant. This sequence joins TRBV3-1 and TRBJ1-6; no clear D. CDR3 in DNA: TGTGCCAGCAGCCAGTCCCAAACCCGGCGGTCGGGTTCACCCCTCCACTTT. Translating it yields CASSQSQTRRSGSPLHF.